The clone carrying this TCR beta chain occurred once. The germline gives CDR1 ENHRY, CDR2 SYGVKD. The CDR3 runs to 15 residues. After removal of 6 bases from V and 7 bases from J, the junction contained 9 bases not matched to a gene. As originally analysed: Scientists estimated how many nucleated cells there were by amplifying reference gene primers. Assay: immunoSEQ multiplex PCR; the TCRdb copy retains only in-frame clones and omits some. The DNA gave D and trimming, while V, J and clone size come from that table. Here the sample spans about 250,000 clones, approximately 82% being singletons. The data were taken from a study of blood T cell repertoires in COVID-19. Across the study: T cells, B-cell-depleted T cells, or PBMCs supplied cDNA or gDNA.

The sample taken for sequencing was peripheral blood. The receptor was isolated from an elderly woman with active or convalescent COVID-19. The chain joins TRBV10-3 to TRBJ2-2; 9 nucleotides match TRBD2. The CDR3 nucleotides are TGTGCCATCAGCCTCGGGCTAGCGGGGATCGGGGAGCTGTTTTTT. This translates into CAISLGLAGIGELFF.